A single sample is the source of the 21 T cell receptor beta chains below, sequenced in a study of blood T cell repertoires in COVID-19. Sequenced by immunoSEQ multiplex PCR; TCRdb stores in-frame clones only, minus some. Here the sample spans 200,000 to 250,000 clones, 75% to 90% being singletons. Sequenced sample: peripheral blood. The receptor set was obtained from a woman in her 70s with COVID-19, enrolled during active disease.

The chain employs TRBV2 and TRBJ1-2; 10 positions agree with TRBD1. CDR3 length: 18 amino acids. Germline CDR1 SNHLY, CDR2 FYNNEI. V gave up 0 bases and J gave up 8 bases; unmatched junction bases: 15. The CDR3 loop is CASSEALHIPGTGVGYTF. The CDR3 bases are TGTGCCAGCAGTGAAGCGCTTCATATACCCGGGACAGGGGTGGGCTACACCTTC.

The rearrangement joins TRBV2 to TRBJ1-2, with D possibly being TRBD1 (6 bases). CDR3 length: 15 residues. The germline gives CDR1 SNHLY, CDR2 FYNNEI. V lost 6 bases to trimming and J lost 2 bases, with 16 bases between them. The CDR3 is CASRRRGGENYGYTF. CDR3 sequence (DNA): TGTGCCAGCAGACGCCGAGGGGGGGAGAACTATGGCTACACCTTC.

This chain connects TRBV18 to TRBJ1-2, with D possibly matching TRBD1 (5 bases). The V and J ends lost 4 bases and 2 bases respectively, with 11 bases between them. This CDR3 comprises 14 residues. CDR1 KGHSH and CDR2 LQKENI come from the germline V gene. The CDR3: CASSRLGQNYGYTF. In DNA, the CDR3 is TGTGCCAGCTCACGCCTAGGACAAAACTATGGCTACACCTTC.

The CDR3 region has the DNA TGCGCCAGCAGCTTGGAGTCCGGGGCAGGGGGCTCCTACAATGAGCAGTTCTTC. Its translation: CASSLESGAGGSYNEQFF. J is TRBJ2-1 and V is TRBV5-1; 7 bases fit TRBD1. This CDR3 comprises 18 residues. V shed 0 bases, J shed 0 bases, and the junction held 9 bases outside the gene matches. The germline CDR1 and CDR2 sequences are SGHRS and YFSETQ. The full variable domain, its missing parts supplied by reference TRBV5-1 and TRBJ2-1, is KAGVTQTPRYLIKTRGQQVTLSCSPISGHRSVSWYQQTPGQGLQFLFEYFSETQRNKGNFPGRFSGRQFSNSRSEMNVSTLELGDSALYLCASSLESGAGGSYNEQFFGPGTRLTVL.

V and J are TRBV30 and TRBJ1-4, with D uncertain. Germline V gives CDR1 GTSNPN, CDR2 SVGIG (reference sequence). The CDR3 is 17 amino acids. V was shortened by 3 bases and J by 4 bases, with 21 bases between the two germline ends. CDR3 loop: CAWRPLGRRTHNEKLFF. Written as DNA, the CDR3 is TGTGCCTGGAGACCTCTAGGCCGGCGAACCCATAATGAAAAACTGTTTTTT.

This clone was recorded a few times. The V call is TRBV29-1, the J call TRBJ1-3; TRBD1 aligns across 8 bases. Germline V lookup: CDR1 SQVTM, CDR2 ANQGSEA. CDR3 length equals 13 residues. V shed 5 bases and J 7 bases; nucleotides not matched to a gene: 7. In nucleotides, the CDR3 is TGCAGCGTTTCAGGACAGGGCAGGAACACCATATATTTT. Translation gives CSVSGQGRNTIYF.

This chain uses TRBV19 with TRBJ1-2; 8 bases are shared with TRBD1. The CDR3 loop spans 15 amino acids. V lost 5 bases, J lost 5 bases, and 10 bases stayed unmatched. CDR1 is LNHDA and CDR2 is SQIVND in the germline V gene (reference sequence). The CDR3 DNA sequence: TGTGCCAGTAGTCGGCAGGGGGCGCAGGTATATGGCTACACCTTC. Its translation is CASSRQGAQVYGYTF.

CDR3 amino acids: CASSLSVPLVAEAFF. As DNA, the CDR3 is TGCGCCAGCAGCTTGTCCGTCCCCCTGGTAGCCGAAGCTTTCTTT. This sequence joins TRBV5-1 and TRBJ1-1; D is ambiguous. The CDR3 is 15 residues long. Looked up from germline, CDR1 is SGHRS and CDR2 is YFSETQ. V gave up 1 base and J gave up 8 bases, with 18 bases separating them.

The rearrangement joins TRBV19 to TRBJ1-1; D is undetermined. This CDR3 has 12 amino acids. Between the trimmed V and J ends, which lost 0 bases and 7 bases, there was a span of 6 bases. Looked up from germline, CDR1 is LNHDA and CDR2 is SQIVND (reference sequence). CDR3 coding DNA: TGTGCCAGTAGTATAGAGGGCCGTGAAGCTTTCTTT. It codes for CASSIEGREAFF.

The chain uses TRBV28 and TRBJ1-1, with D perhaps matching TRBD1 (6 bases). Germline values: CDR1 MDHEN, CDR2 SYDVKM. V lost 8 bases and J lost 5, with 12 bases in between. The CDR3 totals 12 residues. CDR3 in DNA: TGTGCCAGCGATACAGGGCCGACTGAAGCTTTCTTT. As protein: CASDTGPTEAFF.

This clone has just a few counts. The J gene is TRBJ2-3, the V gene TRBV5-5, with TRBD2 matching over 10 bases. J gave up 2 bases and V 1 base, and 7 bases lay outside the gene matches. Germline lookup yields CDR1 SGHKS and CDR2 YYEKEE (reference sequence). This CDR3 region has 17 residues. CDR3 in DNA: TGTGCCAGCAGCTTGAAGAGGACTAGCGGCGACACAGATACGCAGTATTTT. It is translated as CASSLKRTSGDTDTQYF.

This chain's CDR3 is CASSPARNEKLFF. The CDR3 nucleotides are TGTGCCAGCTCACCCGCCAGGAATGAAAAACTGTTTTTT. The chain uses TRBV18 and TRBJ1-4; D is uncertain. V was trimmed by 3 bases and J by 5 bases, leaving 7 bases between them. Looked up from germline, CDR1 is KGHSH and CDR2 is LQKENI. The length of the CDR3 is 13 residues.

This clone was seen only once. V and J are TRBV11-2 and TRBJ2-1, with TRBD2 matching over 9 bases. Per the germline V gene, CDR1 is SGHAT and CDR2 is FQNNGV. The CDR3 is 16 residues long. Germline trimming cut 3 bases from V and 7 bases from J; bases unmatched to any gene: 10. CDR3 sequence reads: CASSLNWLAGPNEQFF. The CDR3 DNA reads as TGTGCCAGCAGCTTGAATTGGCTAGCGGGACCGAATGAGCAGTTCTTC. The full variable domain, its missing parts supplied by reference TRBV11-2 and TRBJ2-1, is EAGVAQSPRYKIIEKRQSVAFWCNPISGHATLYWYQQILGQGPKLLIQFQNNGVVDDSQLPKDRFSAERLKGVDSTLKIQPAKLEDSAVYLCASSLNWLAGPNEQFFGPGTRLTVL.

Comments on this clone: Other nucleotide sequences from this sample produce the same CDR3. The CDR3 sequence: CASSLQGAGNTIYF. In nucleotides, the CDR3 is TGTGCCAGCAGTCTTCAGGGGGCTGGAAACACCATATATTTT. The rearrangement joins TRBV28 to TRBJ1-3, with 7 bases aligning to TRBD1. This CDR3 comprises 14 residues. Trimming removed 5 bases from V and 2 bases from J; junction bases left unmatched: 3. CDR1 and CDR2 (germline): MDHEN, SYDVKM.

The chain couples TRBV7-8 to TRBJ2-7, with TRBD2 matching 10 bases. The trim removed 1 base at V and 4 bases at J, leaving 4 bases unmatched. The CDR3 covers 15 residues. CDR1 is SGHVS and CDR2 is FQNEAQ in the germline V gene. This CDR3 is CASSLEGLALYEQYF. CDR3 DNA sequence: TGTGCCAGCAGCTTAGAGGGACTAGCGCTTTACGAGCAGTACTTC. The full variable domain, with the rest looked up from reference TRBV7-8 and TRBJ2-7, is GAGVSQSPRYKVAKRGQDVALRCDPISGHVSLFWYQQALGQGPEFLTYFQNEAQLDKSGLPSDRFFAERPEGSVSTLKIQRTQQEDSAVYLCASSLEGLALYEQYFGPGTRLTVT.

The chain joins TRBV5-6 to TRBJ1-5, with TRBD1 matching 9 bases. The V gene's germline CDR1 is SGHDT and CDR2 YYEEEE. This CDR3 comprises 15 residues. V gave up 3 bases and J gave up 4 bases; unmatched junction bases: 5. CDR3 sequence: CASSWGQGRNQPQHF. The CDR3, as DNA: TGTGCCAGCAGCTGGGGACAGGGACGTAATCAGCCCCAGCATTTT.

The CDR3 reads CATSRDTGTSGTGETQYF. CDR3 DNA: TGTGCCACCAGCAGAGATACAGGGACTAGCGGGACTGGAGAGACCCAGTACTTC. This chain uses TRBV15 with TRBJ2-5; 13 nucleotides agree with TRBD2. The V gene end was trimmed by 0 bases and the J gene end by 4 bases; junction bases not matched to a gene: 8. The length of the CDR3 is 18 residues. Germline V gene sequence: CDR1 LNHNV, CDR2 YYDKDF (reference sequence).

This sequence joins TRBV28 and TRBJ1-2; D not certain. Germline lookup yields CDR1 MDHEN and CDR2 SYDVKM. The CDR3 runs to 13 residues. Trimming cost V 6 bases and J 5 bases, with 13 bases left between them. CDR3 DNA: TGTGCCAGCAGCCCTACCGATCCATATGGCTACACCTTC. Its translation: CASSPTDPYGYTF.

This chain connects TRBV4-3 to TRBJ2-1, with a possible D match to TRBD1 (5 bases). V lost 3 bases, J lost 8 bases, and 23 bases lay in between. The CDR3 is 17 amino acids. The germline V gene has CDR1 LGHNA and CDR2 YSLEER. In nucleotides, the CDR3 is TGCGCCAGCAGCCAGGGGAATGGGGCCCCCGGTAGGGATGAGCAGTTCTTC. This gives the protein CASSQGNGAPGRDEQFF.

J is TRBJ2-2 and V is TRBV18; D perhaps matches TRBD2 (6 bases). CDR1 KGHSH and CDR2 LQKENI come from the germline V gene. This CDR3 has 16 residues. Trimming pared 2 bases from V and 3 bases from J, leaving 13 bases between. CDR3 DNA: TGTGCCAGCTCACCATTTGTAGCGGATTACACCGGGGAGCTGTTTTTT. Translated, it gives CASSPFVADYTGELFF.

The chain joins TRBV18 to TRBJ1-1; 7 bases fit TRBD1. Germline CDR1 is KGHSH and CDR2 is LQKENI. The CDR3 is 14 residues long. J lost 10 bases, V lost 0 bases, and 8 bases had no gene match. CDR3 sequence: CASSPPTVQGGAFF. In nucleotides, the CDR3 is TGTGCCAGCTCACCACCGACGGTTCAGGGGGGAGCTTTCTTT.